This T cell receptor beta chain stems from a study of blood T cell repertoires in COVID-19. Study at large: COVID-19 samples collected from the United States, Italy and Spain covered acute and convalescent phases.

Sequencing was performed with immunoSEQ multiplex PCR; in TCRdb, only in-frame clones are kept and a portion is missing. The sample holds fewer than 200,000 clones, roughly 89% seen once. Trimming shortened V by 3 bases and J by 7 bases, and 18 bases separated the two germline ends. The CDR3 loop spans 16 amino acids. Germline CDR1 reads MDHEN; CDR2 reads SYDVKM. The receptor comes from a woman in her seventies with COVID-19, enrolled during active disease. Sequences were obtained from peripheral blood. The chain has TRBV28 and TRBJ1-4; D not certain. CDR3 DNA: TGTGCCAGCAGTTTGAGCTGGAGGTCTCGTGGTGAAAAACTGTTTTTT. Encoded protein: CASSLSWRSRGEKLFF.